This record concerns one TCR beta chain sequence. For TCR beta, libraries came from iRepertoire HTBI primers and Arm-PCR of CDR3 regions. TCRdb re-analysed the multiplex PCR reads in MiXCR, keeping a single row per CDR3 protein. The profile shows hundreds of thousands of distinct CDR3 sequences, around 13% of them singletons. The entry originates in a study of regulatory T cells in long-lasting Graves disease. This CDR3 has 13 amino acids. Looked up from germline, CDR1 is SNHLY and CDR2 is FYNNEI. Trimming left V 4 bases short and J 14 bases short, with 18 bases between. As for time point: newly diagnosed GD, antithyroid drugs for less than 3 months. Researchers made the TCR library from RNA that was extracted from PBMCs. The same sample was also used in a study of T cells in Graves' hyperthyroidism and ophthalmopathy.

The receptor was derived from a woman younger than 45 with Graves disease. The source was peripheral blood mononuclear cells (PBMCs), collected at new diagnosis, from a patient treated with antithyroid drugs. This chain uses TRBV2 with TRBJ2-1; tentatively, D is TRBD1 or TRBD2 (5 bases each). Here the CDR3 DNA reads TGTGCCAGCAGTGTCGGGACCCTGAGAACGGAGTTCTTC. It translates to CASSVGTLRTEFF.